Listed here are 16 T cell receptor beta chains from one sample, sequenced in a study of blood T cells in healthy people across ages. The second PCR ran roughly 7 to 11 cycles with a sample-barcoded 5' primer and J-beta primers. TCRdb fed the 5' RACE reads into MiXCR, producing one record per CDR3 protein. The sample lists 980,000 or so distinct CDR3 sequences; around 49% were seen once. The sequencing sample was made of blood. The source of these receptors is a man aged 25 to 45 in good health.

The CDR3 nucleotides read TGTGCCAGCAGTTCGAACGGACAGGGGGAAGCTGAAGCTTTCTTT. Amino acid sequence: CASSSNGQGEAEAFF. The genes are TRBV28 and TRBJ1-1, with TRBD1 matching 10 bases. This CDR3 is built from 15 residues. Germline lookup yields CDR1 MDHEN and CDR2 SYDVKM. V lost 4 bases to trimming and J lost 6 bases; unmatched junction nucleotides: 8.

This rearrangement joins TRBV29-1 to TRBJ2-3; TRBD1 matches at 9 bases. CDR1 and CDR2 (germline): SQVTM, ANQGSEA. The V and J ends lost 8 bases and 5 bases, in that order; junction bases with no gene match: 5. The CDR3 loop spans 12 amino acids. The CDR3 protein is CSQTGGQDTQYF. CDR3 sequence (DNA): TGCAGCCAGACAGGGGGTCAAGATACGCAGTATTTT.

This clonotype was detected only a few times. The CDR3 DNA is TGCAGTGCTAGAAAAGAGGGACTGGCGGCCGACAATGAGCAGTTCTTC. Its protein product is CSARKEGLAADNEQFF. The chain carries TRBV20-1 and TRBJ2-1, with D possibly TRBD2 on 6 matching bases. Germline V gene lookup returns CDR1 DFQATT and CDR2 SNEGSKA (reference sequence). This CDR3 comprises 16 residues. Trimming shortened V by 2 bases and J by 5 bases, and 19 bases separated the two germline ends.

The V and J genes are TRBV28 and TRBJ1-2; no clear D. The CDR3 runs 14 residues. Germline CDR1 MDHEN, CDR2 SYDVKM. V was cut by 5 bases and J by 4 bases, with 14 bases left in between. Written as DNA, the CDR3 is TGTGCCAGCAGTGCCGTGGGCCGAACCTATGGCTACACCTTC. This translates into CASSAVGRTYGYTF.

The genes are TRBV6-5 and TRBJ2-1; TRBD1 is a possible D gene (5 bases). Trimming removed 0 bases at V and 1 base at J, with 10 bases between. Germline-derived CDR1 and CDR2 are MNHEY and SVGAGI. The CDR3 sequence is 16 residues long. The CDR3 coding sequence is TGTGCCAGCAGTTACTCGACACAGGAGTCCTACAATGAGCAGTTCTTC. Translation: CASSYSTQESYNEQFF.

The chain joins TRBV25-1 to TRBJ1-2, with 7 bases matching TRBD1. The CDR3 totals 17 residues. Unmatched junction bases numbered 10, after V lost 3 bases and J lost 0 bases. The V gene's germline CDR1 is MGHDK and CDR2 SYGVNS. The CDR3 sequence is CASSEGPRQGSNYGYTF. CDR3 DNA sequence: TGTGCCAGCAGTGAGGGGCCGCGACAGGGATCTAACTATGGCTACACCTTC.

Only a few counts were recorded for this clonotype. Here the CDR3 reads CASSPHRGTEAFF. The CDR3 DNA follows: TGTGCCAGCAGTCCACACAGGGGTACTGAAGCTTTCTTT. V gene TRBV6-2 or TRBV6-3 combines with J gene TRBJ1-1; TRBD1 matches at 7 bases. CDR3 length: 13 amino acids. Germline lookup yields CDR1 MNHEY and CDR2 SVGEGT. Trimming took 5 bases from V and 5 from J; bases not matched to a gene: 5.

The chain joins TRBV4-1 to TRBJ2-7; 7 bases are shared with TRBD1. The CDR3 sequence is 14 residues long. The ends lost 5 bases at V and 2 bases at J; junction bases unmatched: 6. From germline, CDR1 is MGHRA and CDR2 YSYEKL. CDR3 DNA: TGCGCCAGCAGCTACCGGGACAGTGCCTACGAGCAGTACTTC. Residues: CASSYRDSAYEQYF.

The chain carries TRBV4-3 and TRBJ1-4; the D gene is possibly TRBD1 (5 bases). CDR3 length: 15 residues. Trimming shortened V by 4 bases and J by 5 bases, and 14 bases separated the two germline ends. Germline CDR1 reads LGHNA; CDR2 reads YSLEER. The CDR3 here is CASSLGAAVNEKLFF. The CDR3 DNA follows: TGCGCCAGCAGCCTTGGGGCAGCGGTGAATGAAAAACTGTTTTTT.

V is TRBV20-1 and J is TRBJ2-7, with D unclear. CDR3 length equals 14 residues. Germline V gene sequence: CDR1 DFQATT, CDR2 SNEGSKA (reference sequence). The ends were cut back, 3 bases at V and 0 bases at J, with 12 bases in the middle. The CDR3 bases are TGCAGTGCTAGTGACCCTAACGGCTCCTACGAGCAGTACTTC. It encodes CSASDPNGSYEQYF.

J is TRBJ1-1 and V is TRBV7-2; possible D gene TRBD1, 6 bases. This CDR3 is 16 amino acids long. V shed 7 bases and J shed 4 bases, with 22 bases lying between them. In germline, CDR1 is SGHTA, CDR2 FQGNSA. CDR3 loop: CASIWGASMLGTEAFF. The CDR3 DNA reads TGTGCCAGCATCTGGGGGGCGAGTATGTTAGGCACTGAAGCTTTCTTT.

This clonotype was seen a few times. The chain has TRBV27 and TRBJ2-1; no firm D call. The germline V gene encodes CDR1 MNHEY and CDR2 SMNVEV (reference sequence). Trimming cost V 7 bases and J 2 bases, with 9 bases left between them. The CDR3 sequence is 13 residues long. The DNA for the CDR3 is TGTGCCAGCACCGAGGCCGCCTACAATGAGCAGTTCTTC. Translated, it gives CASTEAAYNEQFF.

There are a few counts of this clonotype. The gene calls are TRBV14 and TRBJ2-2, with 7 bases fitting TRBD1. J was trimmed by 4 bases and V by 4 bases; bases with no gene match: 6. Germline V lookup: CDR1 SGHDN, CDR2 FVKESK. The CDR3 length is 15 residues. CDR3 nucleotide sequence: TGTGCCAGCAGCCTACAACAGGGGTTCACCGGGGAGCTGTTTTTT. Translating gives CASSLQQGFTGELFF.

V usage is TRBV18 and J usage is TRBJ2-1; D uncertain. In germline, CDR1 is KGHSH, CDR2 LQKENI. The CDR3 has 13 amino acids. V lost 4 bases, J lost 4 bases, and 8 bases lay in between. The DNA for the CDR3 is TGTGCCAGCTCACTAATGAGTTACAATGAGCAGTTCTTC. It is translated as CASSLMSYNEQFF.

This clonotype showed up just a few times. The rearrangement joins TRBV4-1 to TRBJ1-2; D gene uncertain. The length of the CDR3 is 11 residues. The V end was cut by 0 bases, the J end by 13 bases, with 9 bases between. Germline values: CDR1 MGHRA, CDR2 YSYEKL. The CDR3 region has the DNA TGCGCCAGCAGCCAAGAAGATAGGTTCACCTTC. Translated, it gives CASSQEDRFTF.

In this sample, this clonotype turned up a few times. For the CDR3, the DNA is TGTGCCAGCAGCGCAGGACAGGGTTTTAACTATGGCTACACCTTC. It is translated as CASSAGQGFNYGYTF. The chain recombines TRBV5-4 with TRBJ1-2; 8 bases map to TRBD1. CDR1 is SGHNT, CDR2 YYREEE, per germline (reference sequence). The ends lost 4 bases at V and 1 base at J; junction bases unmatched: 6. This CDR3 comprises 15 residues.